These T cell receptor beta chains were read from a single sample in a study of a mutant IDH1 vaccine in newly diagnosed glioma. No antigens are known for them. Assay: immunoSEQ multiplex PCR; the TCRdb copy retains only in-frame clones and omits some. This table has about 27,000 clones, 75% to 90% appearing once. Here the sequenced sample was PBMCs, taken from a glioma patient whose treatment included an IDH1 peptide vaccine. The receptors shown here come from a man aged 30 to 39 with glioma. CDR3s include the opening cysteine and the closing phenylalanine or tryptophan. A D gene is named only where the DNA matches it firmly. The size of a clone is reported for some rows only, either as once, few or many, or as a class for expanded clones.

J	size	D	V	length	CDR3	DNA
TRBJ2-7	-	-	TRBV5-1	13	CASSLEQFYEQYF	TGCGCCAGCAGCTTGGAACAGTTCTACGAGCAGTACTTC
TRBJ2-1	-	TRBD1	TRBV27	15	CASSTGTGKYNEQFF	TGTGCCAGCAGCACTGGGACAGGGAAATACAATGAGCAGTTCTTC
TRBJ1-1	-	TRBD1	TRBV19	13	CASSTGASTEAFF	TGTGCCAGTTCGACAGGGGCGAGCACTGAAGCTTTCTTT
TRBJ2-5	-	-	TRBV29-1	14	CSVSRTVRGETQYF	TGCAGCGTCTCTAGGACAGTTAGGGGTGAGACCCAGTACTTC
TRBJ2-1	-	TRBD2	TRBV13	17	CASSPTGTSGVRGEQFF	TGTGCCAGCAGCCCAACCGGGACTAGCGGGGTCAGGGGTGAGCAGTTCTTC
TRBJ1-2	-	-	TRBV4-3	18	CASSQDPFYVRDNYGYTF	TGCGCCAGCAGCCAAGATCCCTTTTACGTCAGGGATAACTATGGCTACACCTTC
TRBJ2-2	-	TRBD1	TRBV5-4	15	CASRRDREDTGELFF	TGTGCCAGCAGGAGGGACAGGGAGGACACCGGGGAGCTGTTTTTT
TRBJ2-4	-	-	TRBV6-1	14	CASSESGRGGFQYF	TGTGCCAGCAGTGAATCGGGGAGAGGGGGTTTTCAGTACTTC
TRBJ1-1	-	TRBD1	TRBV7-8	15	CASSLAIAGGPMAFF	TGTGCCAGCAGCTTAGCGATAGCAGGGGGCCCAATGGCTTTCTTT
TRBJ1-1	-	TRBD1	TRBV7-9	15	CASSLGQGVNTEAFF	TGTGCCAGCAGCTTAGGACAGGGCGTAAACACTGAAGCTTTCTTT
TRBJ1-1	-	TRBD1	TRBV5-1	14	CASKGMTGDTEAFF	TGCGCCAGCAAAGGAATGACAGGGGACACTGAAGCTTTCTTT
TRBJ2-5	-	-	TRBV19	16	CASSIPLGGGEETQYF	TGTGCCAGTAGTATCCCCTTAGGTGGAGGGGAAGAGACCCAGTACTTC
TRBJ2-7	-	TRBD2	TRBV5-6	18	CASSFRTSGGPPSYEQYF	TGTGCCAGCAGCTTCCGGACTAGCGGGGGGCCTCCCTCCTACGAGCAGTACTTC
TRBJ1-2	-	-	TRBV19	14	CASSPGGGIYGYTF	TGTGCCAGTAGTCCCGGGGGGGGCATCTATGGCTACACCTTC
TRBJ2-2	-	-	TRBV30	13	CAWSVRNTGELFF	TGTGCCTGGAGCGTCCGGAACACCGGGGAGCTGTTTTTT
TRBJ2-3	once	TRBD1	TRBV4-1	15	CASSRVEGTGALVYF	TGCGCCAGCAGCCGCGTTGAGGGGACAGGGGCCCTGGTGTATTTT
TRBJ1-2	-	TRBD1	TRBV5-1	16	CASSTGTVTENYGYTF	TGCGCCAGCAGCACCGGGACAGTCACTGAGAACTATGGCTACACCTTC
TRBJ2-3	few	TRBD1	TRBV19	15	CASSISGGFQDTQYF	TGTGCCAGTAGTATTTCAGGGGGCTTTCAAGATACGCAGTATTTT
TRBJ2-7	-	-	TRBV6-5	14	CASMKGGTSYEQYF	TGTGCCAGCATGAAGGGGGGAACCTCCTACGAGCAGTACTTC
TRBJ2-5	few	TRBD2	TRBV10-1	15	CASSGTSGAQETQYF	TGCGCCAGCAGCGGGACTAGCGGGGCACAAGAGACCCAGTACTTC
TRBJ1-1	-	-	TRBV29-1	12	CSQERLNTEAFF	TGCAGCCAAGAACGGCTGAACACTGAAGCTTTCTTT
TRBJ2-2	-	-	TRBV5-1	14	CASSLSGSTGELFF	TGCGCCAGCAGCTTGTCAGGGTCCACCGGGGAGCTGTTTTTT
TRBJ2-1	-	-	TRBV7-8	16	CASSLYLPSAYNEQFF	TGTGCCAGCAGCTTATATTTGCCTAGCGCATACAATGAGCAGTTCTTC
TRBJ2-7	-	TRBD1	TRBV5-6	16	CASSPQPGQGPYEQYF	TGTGCCAGCAGCCCCCAACCCGGACAGGGCCCCTACGAGCAGTACTTC
TRBJ2-7	once	-	TRBV19	11	CASSSSTEQYF	TGTGCCAGTAGCTCCAGTACCGAGCAGTACTTC
TRBJ1-4	-	TRBD1	TRBV5-1	16	CASSLGPGQGSEKLFF	TGCGCCAGCAGCTTGGGGCCGGGACAGGGGAGCGAAAAACTGTTTTTT